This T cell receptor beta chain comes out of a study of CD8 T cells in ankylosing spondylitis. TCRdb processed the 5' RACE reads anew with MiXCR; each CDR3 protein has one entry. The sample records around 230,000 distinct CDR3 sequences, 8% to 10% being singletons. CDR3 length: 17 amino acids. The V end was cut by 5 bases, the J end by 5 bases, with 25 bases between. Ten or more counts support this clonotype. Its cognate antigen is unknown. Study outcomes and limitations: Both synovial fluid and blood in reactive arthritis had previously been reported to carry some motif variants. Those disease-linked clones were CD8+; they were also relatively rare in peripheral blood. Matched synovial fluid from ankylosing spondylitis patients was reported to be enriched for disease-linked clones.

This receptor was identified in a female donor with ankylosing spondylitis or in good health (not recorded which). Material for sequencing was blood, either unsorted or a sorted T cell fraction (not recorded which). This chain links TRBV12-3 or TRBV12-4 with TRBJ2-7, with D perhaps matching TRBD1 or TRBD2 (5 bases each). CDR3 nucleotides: TGTGCCAGCAGTCCTCGCTCGCGGGCACAGGAACCCCACGAGCAGTACTTC. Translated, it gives CASSPRSRAQEPHEQYF.